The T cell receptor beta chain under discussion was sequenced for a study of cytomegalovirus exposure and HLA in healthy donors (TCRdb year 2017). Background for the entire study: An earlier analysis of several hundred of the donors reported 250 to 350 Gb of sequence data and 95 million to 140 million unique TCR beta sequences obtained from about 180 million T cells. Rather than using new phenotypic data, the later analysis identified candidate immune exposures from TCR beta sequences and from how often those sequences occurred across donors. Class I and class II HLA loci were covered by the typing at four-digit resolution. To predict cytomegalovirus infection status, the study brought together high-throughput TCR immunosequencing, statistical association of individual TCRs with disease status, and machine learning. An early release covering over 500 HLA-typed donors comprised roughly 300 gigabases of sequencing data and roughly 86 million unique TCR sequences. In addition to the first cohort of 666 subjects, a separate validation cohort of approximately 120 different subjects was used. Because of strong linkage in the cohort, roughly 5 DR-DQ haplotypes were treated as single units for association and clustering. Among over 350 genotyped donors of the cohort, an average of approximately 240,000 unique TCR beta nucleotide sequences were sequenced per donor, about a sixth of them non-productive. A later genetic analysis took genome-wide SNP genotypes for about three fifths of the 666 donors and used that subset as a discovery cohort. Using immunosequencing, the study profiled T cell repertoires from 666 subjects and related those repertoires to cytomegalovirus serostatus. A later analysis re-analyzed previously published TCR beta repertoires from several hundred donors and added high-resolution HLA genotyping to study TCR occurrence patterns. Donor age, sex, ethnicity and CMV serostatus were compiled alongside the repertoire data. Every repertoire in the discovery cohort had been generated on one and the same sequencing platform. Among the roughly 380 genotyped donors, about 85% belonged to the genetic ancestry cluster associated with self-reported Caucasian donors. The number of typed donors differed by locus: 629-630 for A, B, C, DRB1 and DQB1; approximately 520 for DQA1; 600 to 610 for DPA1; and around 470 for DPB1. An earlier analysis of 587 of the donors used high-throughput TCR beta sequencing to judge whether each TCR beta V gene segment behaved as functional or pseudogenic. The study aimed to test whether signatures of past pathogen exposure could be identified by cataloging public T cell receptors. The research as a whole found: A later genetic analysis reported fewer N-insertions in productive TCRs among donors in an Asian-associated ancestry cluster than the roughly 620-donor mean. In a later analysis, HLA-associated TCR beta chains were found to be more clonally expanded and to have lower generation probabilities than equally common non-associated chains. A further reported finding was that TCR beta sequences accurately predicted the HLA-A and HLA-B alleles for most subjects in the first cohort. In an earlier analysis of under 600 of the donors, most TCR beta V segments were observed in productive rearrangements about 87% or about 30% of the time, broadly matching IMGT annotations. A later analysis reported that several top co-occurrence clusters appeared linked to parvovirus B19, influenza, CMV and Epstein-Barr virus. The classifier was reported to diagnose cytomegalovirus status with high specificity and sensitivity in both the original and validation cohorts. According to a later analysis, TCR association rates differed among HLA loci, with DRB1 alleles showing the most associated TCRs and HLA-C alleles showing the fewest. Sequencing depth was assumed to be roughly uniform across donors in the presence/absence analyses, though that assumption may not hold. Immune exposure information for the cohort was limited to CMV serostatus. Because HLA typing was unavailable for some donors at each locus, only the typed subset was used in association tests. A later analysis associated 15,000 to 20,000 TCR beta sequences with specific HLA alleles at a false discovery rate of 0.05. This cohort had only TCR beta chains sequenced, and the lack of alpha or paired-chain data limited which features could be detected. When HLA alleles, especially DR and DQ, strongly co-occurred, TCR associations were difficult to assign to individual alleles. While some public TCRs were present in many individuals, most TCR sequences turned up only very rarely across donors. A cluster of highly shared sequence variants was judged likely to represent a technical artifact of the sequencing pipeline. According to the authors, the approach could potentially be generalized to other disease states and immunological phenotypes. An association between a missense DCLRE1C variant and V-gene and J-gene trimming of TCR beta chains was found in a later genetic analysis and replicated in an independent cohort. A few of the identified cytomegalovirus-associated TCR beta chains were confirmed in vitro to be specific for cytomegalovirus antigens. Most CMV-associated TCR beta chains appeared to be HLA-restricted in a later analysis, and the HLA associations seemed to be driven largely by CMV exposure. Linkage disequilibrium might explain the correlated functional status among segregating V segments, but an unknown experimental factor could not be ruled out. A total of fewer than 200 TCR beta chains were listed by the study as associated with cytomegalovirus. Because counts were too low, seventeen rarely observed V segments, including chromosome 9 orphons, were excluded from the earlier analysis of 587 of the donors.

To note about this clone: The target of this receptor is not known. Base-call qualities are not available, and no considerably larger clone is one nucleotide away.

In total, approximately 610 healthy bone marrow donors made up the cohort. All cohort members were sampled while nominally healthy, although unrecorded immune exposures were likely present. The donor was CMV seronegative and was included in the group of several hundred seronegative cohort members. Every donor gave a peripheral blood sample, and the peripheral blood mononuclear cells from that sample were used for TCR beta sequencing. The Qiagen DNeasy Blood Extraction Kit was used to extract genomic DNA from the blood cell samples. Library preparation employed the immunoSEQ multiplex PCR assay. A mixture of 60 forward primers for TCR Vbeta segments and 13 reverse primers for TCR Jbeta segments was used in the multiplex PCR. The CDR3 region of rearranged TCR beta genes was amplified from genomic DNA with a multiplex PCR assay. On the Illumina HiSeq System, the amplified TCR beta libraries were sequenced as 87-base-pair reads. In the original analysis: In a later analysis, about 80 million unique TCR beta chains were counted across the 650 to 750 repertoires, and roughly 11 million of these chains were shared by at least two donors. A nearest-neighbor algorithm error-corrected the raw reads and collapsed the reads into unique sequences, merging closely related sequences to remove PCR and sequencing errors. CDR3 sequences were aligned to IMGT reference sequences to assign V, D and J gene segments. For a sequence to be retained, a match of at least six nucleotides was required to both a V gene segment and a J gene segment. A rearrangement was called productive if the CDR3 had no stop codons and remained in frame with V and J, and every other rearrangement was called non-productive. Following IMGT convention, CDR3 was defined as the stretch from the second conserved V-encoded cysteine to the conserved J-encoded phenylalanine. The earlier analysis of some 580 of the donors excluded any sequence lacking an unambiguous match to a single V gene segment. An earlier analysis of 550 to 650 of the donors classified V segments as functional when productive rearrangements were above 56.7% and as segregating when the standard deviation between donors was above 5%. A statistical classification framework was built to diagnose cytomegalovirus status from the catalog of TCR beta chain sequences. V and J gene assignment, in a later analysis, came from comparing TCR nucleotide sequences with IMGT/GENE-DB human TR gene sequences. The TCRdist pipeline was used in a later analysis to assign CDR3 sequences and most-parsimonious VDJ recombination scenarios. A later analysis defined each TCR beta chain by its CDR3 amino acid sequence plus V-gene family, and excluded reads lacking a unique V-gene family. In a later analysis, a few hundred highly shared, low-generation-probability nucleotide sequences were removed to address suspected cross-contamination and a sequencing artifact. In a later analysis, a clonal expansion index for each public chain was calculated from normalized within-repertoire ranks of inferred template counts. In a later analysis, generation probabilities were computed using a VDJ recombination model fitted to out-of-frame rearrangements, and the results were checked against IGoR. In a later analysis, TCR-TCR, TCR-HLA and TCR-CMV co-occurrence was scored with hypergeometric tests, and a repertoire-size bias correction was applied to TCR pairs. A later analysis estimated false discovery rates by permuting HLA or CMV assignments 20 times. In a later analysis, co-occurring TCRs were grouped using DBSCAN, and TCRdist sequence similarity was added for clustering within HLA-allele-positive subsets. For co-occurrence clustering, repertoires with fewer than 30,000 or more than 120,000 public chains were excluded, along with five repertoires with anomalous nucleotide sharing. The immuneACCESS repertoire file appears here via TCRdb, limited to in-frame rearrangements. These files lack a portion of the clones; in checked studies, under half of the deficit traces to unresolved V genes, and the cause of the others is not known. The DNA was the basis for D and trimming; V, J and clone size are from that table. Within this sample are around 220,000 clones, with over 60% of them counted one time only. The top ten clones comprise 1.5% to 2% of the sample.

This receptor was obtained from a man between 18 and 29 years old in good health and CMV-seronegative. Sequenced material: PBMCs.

CDR3 sequence: CASAARGGREQFF. The nucleotide sequence is TGTGCCAGCGCTGCAAGGGGTGGTCGCGAGCAGTTCTTC. This chain is built from TRBV11-3 and TRBJ2-1; a tentative D call is TRBD1 (5 bases match). V is cut by 8 bases and J by 10 bases, and the space between the germline ends is 18 bases. Per the germline V gene, SGHNT is the CDR1 and YENEEA is the CDR2. The CDR3 runs 13 residues from the cysteine to the phenylalanine. The read is trimmed to its CDR3 DNA, 39 bases read in frame from base 1.